This is a list of T cell receptor beta chains from one sample in a study of Tregs in tolerant kidney transplant recipients. Method: immunoSEQ multiplex PCR; TCRdb's copy keeps in-frame clones and lacks some. The profile shows about 61,000 clones, roughly 85% of them singletons. The sample in question was Tregs from blood, obtained before the transplant. The source of these receptors is a human donor who received a combined kidney and bone marrow transplant. Both conserved end residues are part of each CDR3. A D gene is named only where the DNA matches it firmly. The listing skips clone size in some rows; elsewhere it reads once, few, many or a size class.

len	d_gene	abundance	v_gene	j_gene	CDR3nt	CDR3aa
11	-	-	TRBV6-5	TRBJ1-1	TGTGCCAGCAGTGGCACCGAGGGAGCTTTCTTT	CASSGTEGAFF
15	-	once	TRBV7-9	TRBJ2-1	TGTGCCAGCAGCTCGGCCGCGCCTAGGGTCAGTCAGCAGTTCTTC	CASSSAAPRVSQQFF
14	TRBD1	-	TRBV19	TRBJ2-1	TGTGCCAGTAGTAAGGGACAGGGTCCCCAAGAGCAGTTCTTC	CASSKGQGPQEQFF
15	-	-	TRBV5-4	TRBJ2-3	TGTGCCAGCAGCTTGGAGACTCCTCGTCGGGATACGCAGTATTTT	CASSLETPRRDTQYF
14	-	-	TRBV10-3	TRBJ2-7	TGTGCCATCAGCGGGTCCCAGGGGTCCTACGAGCAGTACTTC	CAISGSQGSYEQYF
12	-	-	TRBV27	TRBJ2-3	TGTGCCAGCGATGATAGCGGTGATACGCAGTATTTT	CASDDSGDTQYF
9	-	-	TRBV6-1	TRBJ2-7	TGTGCCGTTAGGGGGGAGAAGTACTTC	CAVRGEKYF
13	-	-	TRBV28	TRBJ2-7	TGTGCCAGCCGGCTCACTGGGGCCTACGAGCAGTACTTC	CASRLTGAYEQYF
13	TRBD1	-	TRBV5-1	TRBJ1-2	TGCGCCAGCAGGCAGGGGGGGAACTATGGCTACACCTTC	CASRQGGNYGYTF
16	-	few	TRBV7-2	TRBJ1-6	TGTGCCAGCAGCTTGGCCGGGACAATGTATAATTCACCCCTCCACTTT	CASSLAGTMYNSPLHF
13	-	-	TRBV5-1	TRBJ2-3	TGCGCCAGCAGCTTTAGCAGGGGAGATACGCAGTATTTT	CASSFSRGDTQYF
12	-	-	TRBV5-1	TRBJ2-3	TGCGCCAGCAGCTTCGACACAGATACGCAGTATTTT	CASSFDTDTQYF
14	TRBD1	-	TRBV19	TRBJ1-2	TGTACCAGTAGTACCCCAGGGGACAGCTATGGCTACACCTTC	CTSSTPGDSYGYTF
16	-	-	TRBV27	TRBJ1-2	TGTGCCAGCAGTTCGGTGGGCAGGGCCCCTTACTATGGCTACACCTTC	CASSSVGRAPYYGYTF
17	-	-	TRBV11-2	TRBJ1-6	TGTGCCAGCAGCTTAGTGGGGGGACGTTCCGGGGATTCACCCCTCCACTTT	CASSLVGGRSGDSPLHF
17	-	-	TRBV30	TRBJ2-4	TGTGCCTGGAGTGCAAGGGGAGGGGGGTTAGCCAAAAACATTCAGTACTTC	CAWSARGGGLAKNIQYF
13	-	-	TRBV9	TRBJ1-2	TGTGCCAGCAGCGTAGGGACTAACTATGGCTACACCTTC	CASSVGTNYGYTF
15	TRBD2	-	TRBV29-1	TRBJ2-1	TGCAGCGTTGCGGTTGGGACTAGCTCCTACAATGAGCAGTTCTTC	CSVAVGTSSYNEQFF
18	-	few	TRBV6-4	TRBJ1-5	TGTGCCAGCAGTGACTCAATACCCGGACGGGCCAGCAATCAGCCCCAGCATTTT	CASSDSIPGRASNQPQHF
16	-	-	TRBV30	TRBJ1-4	TGTGCCTGGAGTGTAGGCTCGGGCCACATCAATGAAAAACTGTTTTTT	CAWSVGSGHINEKLFF
16	-	-	TRBV5-1	TRBJ1-1	TGCGCCAGCAGCTTGGGCGGACAGTGGCTACGCACTGAAGCTTTCTTT	CASSLGGQWLRTEAFF
15	-	-	TRBV5-1	TRBJ1-6	TGCGCCAGCAGTCCGATGGACGGGCGGAATTCACCCCTCCACTTT	CASSPMDGRNSPLHF
14	-	-	TRBV6-5	TRBJ2-7	TGTGCCAGCAGTTACGGGTCAGGGCCCTACGAGCAGTACTTC	CASSYGSGPYEQYF
14	-	few	TRBV11-2	TRBJ2-3	TGTGCCAGCAGCTTACTGCTGCCCACAGATACGCAGTATTTT	CASSLLLPTDTQYF
16	-	few	TRBV5-1	TRBJ1-2	TGCGCCAGCAGCTTGGACTCGGAGCGTGGGGGCTATGGCTACACCTTC	CASSLDSERGGYGYTF
14	TRBD2	-	TRBV6-1	TRBJ2-2	TGTGCCAGCCTCTTAGCGGGGGGCACCGGGGAGCTGTTTTTT	CASLLAGGTGELFF
15	-	-	TRBV19	TRBJ1-5	TGTGCCAGTAGTATACAGGGGCTCTACAATCAGCCCCAGCATTTT	CASSIQGLYNQPQHF
16	-	once	TRBV6-5	TRBJ1-1	TGTGCCAGCAGTTACGATTTTGGACGCCCAGCCTCTGAAGCTTTCTTT	CASSYDFGRPASEAFF
14	-	once	TRBV27	TRBJ2-7	TGTGCCAGCAGTCCCAACTTACCCCCCTACGAGCAGTACTTC	CASSPNLPPYEQYF
13	-	-	TRBV5-4	TRBJ1-6	TGTGCCAGCAGCTCGGACCCTAATTCACCCCTCCACTTT	CASSSDPNSPLHF
13	-	-	TRBV5-4	TRBJ1-2	TGTGCCAGCAGCGCTGGACCGAGATATGGCTACACCTTC	CASSAGPRYGYTF
15	TRBD2	-	TRBV2	TRBJ2-2	TGTGCCAGCAGTGAAGGCGGGGGTGGCACCGGGGAGCTGTTTTTT	CASSEGGGGTGELFF
16	TRBD1	once	TRBV23-1	TRBJ2-7	TGCGCCAGCAGTCAAATGGGACAGGGGCGAGGCTACGAGCAGTACTTC	CASSQMGQGRGYEQYF
14	TRBD1	-	TRBV2	TRBJ1-3	TGTGCCTATCTCCCAGGGGGCCAAGGAAACACCATATATTTT	CAYLPGGQGNTIYF
17	TRBD1	-	TRBV4-1	TRBJ1-3	TGCGCCAGCAGCCAAGGGGACAGGGCCCACTCTGGAAACACCATATATTTT	CASSQGDRAHSGNTIYF
14	TRBD2	once	TRBV19	TRBJ2-5	TGTGCCAGTAGTGAGCGGGGGGTAGGGGAGACCCAGTACTTC	CASSERGVGETQYF
15	-	-	TRBV11-2	TRBJ1-5	TGTGCCAGCAGCTTAGGGGTGCATAAGGCTCAGCCCCAGCATTTT	CASSLGVHKAQPQHF
12	-	once	TRBV5-1	TRBJ1-2	TGCGCCAGCAGCGACCAGCACTATGGCTACACCTTC	CASSDQHYGYTF
14	-	-	TRBV2	TRBJ1-4	TGTGCCAGCAGGGGGTCTTCAACTAATGAAAAACTGTTTTTT	CASRGSSTNEKLFF
14	-	-	TRBV15	TRBJ2-7	TGTGCCACCAGCATCAGTACAGGGTCCTACGAGCAGTACTTC	CATSISTGSYEQYF
13	-	-	TRBV7-2	TRBJ2-5	TGTGCCAGCAGCTCCGCCGGGACTCCAAGGAGCCACTTC	CASSSAGTPRSHF
19	TRBD1	-	TRBV7-9	TRBJ1-1	TGTGCCAGCAGCTTAGTGGCCTGGGGCAGGGGGACAACGAACACTGAAGCTTTCTTT	CASSLVAWGRGTTNTEAFF
12	-	-	TRBV5-6	TRBJ2-7	TGTGCCAGCAGCTTCGGGATCTACGAGCAGTACTTC	CASSFGIYEQYF
17	TRBD1	-	TRBV4-2	TRBJ1-1	TGTGCCAGCAGCCAAGAGGGTCTGGGGACAGGGGACACTGAAGCTTTCTTT	CASSQEGLGTGDTEAFF
15	-	-	TRBV28	TRBJ1-2	TGTGCCAGCAGTTTATGGGGGGATTTGTCTTATGGCTACACCTTC	CASSLWGDLSYGYTF